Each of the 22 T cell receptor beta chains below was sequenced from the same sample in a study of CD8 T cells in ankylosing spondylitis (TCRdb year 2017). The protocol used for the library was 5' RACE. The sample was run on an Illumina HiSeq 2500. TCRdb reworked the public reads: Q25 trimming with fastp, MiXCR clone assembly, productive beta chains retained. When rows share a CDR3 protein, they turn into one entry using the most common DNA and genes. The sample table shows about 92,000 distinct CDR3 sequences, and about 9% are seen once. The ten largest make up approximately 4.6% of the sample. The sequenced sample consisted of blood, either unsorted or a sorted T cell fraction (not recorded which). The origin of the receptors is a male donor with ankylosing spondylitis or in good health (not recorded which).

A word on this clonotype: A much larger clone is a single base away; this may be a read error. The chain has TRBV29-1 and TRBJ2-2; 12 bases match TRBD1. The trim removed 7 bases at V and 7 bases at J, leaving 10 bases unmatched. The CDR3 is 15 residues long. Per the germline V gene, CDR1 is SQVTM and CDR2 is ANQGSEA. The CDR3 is CSDVTGTGGFGELFF. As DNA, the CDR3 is TGCAGCGACGTTACCGGGACAGGGGGCTTCGGGGAGCTGTTTTTT.

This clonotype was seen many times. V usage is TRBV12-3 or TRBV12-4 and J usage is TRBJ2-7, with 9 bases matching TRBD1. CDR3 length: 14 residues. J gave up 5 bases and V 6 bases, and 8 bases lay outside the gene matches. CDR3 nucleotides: TGTGCCAGCAGCGCCGGGACAGGGTACGACGAGCAGTACTTC. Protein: CASSAGTGYDEQYF.

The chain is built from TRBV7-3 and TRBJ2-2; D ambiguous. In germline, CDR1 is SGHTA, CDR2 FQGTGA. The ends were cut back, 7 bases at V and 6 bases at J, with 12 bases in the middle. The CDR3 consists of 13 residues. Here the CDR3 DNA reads TGTGCCAGCACCAAGGACCGAGCCGGGGAGCTGTTTTTT. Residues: CASTKDRAGELFF. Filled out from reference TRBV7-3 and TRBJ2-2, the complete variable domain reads GAGVSQTPSNKVTEKGKYVELRCDPISGHTALYWYRQSLGQGPEFLIYFQGTGAADDSGLPNDRFFAVRPEGSVSTLKIQRTERGDSAVYLCASTKDRAGELFFGEGSRLTVL.

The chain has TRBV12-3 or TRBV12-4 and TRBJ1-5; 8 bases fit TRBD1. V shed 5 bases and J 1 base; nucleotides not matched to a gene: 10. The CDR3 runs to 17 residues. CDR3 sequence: CASSPGGGVGSNQPQHF. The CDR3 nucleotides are TGTGCCAGCAGTCCAGGGGGCGGGGTTGGAAGCAATCAGCCCCAGCATTTT.

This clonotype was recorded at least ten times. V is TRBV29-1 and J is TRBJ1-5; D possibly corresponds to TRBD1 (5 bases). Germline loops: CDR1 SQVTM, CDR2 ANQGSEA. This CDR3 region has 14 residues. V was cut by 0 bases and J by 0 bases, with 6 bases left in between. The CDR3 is CSVEDGGSNQPQHF. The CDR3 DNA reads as TGCAGCGTTGAAGATGGGGGTAGCAATCAGCCCCAGCATTTT. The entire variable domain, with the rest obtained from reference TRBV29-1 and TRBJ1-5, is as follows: SAVISQKPSRDICQRGTSLTIQCQVDSQVTMMFWYRQQPGQSLTLIATANQGSEATYESGFVIDKFPISRPNLTFSTLTVSNMSPEDSSIYLCSVEDGGSNQPQHFGDGTRLSIL.

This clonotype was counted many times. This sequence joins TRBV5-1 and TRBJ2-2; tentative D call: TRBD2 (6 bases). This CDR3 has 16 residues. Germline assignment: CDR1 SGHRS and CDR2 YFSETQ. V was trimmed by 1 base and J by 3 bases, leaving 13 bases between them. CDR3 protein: CASSLIRLADTGELFF. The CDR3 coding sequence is TGCGCCAGCAGCTTGATTAGGTTAGCGGACACCGGGGAGCTGTTTTTT.

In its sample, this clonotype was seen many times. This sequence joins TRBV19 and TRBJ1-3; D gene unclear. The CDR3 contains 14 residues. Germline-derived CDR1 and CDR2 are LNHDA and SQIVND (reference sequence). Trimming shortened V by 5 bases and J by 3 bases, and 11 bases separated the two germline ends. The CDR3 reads CASSRRSSGNTIYF. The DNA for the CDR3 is TGTGCCAGTAGTCGCCGTTCGAGTGGAAACACCATATATTTT.

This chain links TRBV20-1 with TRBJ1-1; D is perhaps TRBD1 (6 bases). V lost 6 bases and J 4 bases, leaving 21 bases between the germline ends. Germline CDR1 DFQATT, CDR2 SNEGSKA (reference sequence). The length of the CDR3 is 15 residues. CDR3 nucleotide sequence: TGCAGTGCGAAGAAACCTAGGGGGGGGGGCACTGAAGCTTTCTTT. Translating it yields CSAKKPRGGGTEAFF.

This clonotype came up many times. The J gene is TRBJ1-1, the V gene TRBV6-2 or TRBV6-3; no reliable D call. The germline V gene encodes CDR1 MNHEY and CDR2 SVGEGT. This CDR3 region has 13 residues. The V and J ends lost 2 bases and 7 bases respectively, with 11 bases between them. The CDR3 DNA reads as TGTGCCAGCAGTTACAGGACCGGAAGTGAAGCTTTCTTT. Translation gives CASSYRTGSEAFF.

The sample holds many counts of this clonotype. CDR3 in amino acids: CASSPTGGRTEAFF. DNA of the CDR3: TGCGCCAGCAGTCCGACAGGGGGCCGAACTGAAGCTTTCTTT. The rearrangement links TRBV5-1 to TRBJ1-1; 10 positions match TRBD1. The germline V gene has CDR1 SGHRS and CDR2 YFSETQ. J gave up 5 bases and V 5 bases, and 6 bases lay outside the gene matches. The CDR3 has 14 amino acids.

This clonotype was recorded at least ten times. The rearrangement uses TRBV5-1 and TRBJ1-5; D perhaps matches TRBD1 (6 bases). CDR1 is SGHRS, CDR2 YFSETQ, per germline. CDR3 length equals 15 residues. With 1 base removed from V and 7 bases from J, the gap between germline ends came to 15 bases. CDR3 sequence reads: CASSLSGQSRQPQHF. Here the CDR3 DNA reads TGCGCCAGCAGCTTGAGTGGACAGTCCCGCCAGCCCCAGCATTTT.

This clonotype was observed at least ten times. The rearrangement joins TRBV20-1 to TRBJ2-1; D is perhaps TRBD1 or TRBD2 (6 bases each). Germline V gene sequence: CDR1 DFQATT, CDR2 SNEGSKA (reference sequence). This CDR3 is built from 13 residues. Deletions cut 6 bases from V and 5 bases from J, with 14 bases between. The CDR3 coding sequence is TGCAGTGCGGGGAGGACAGCGAACAATGAGCAGTTCTTC. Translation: CSAGRTANNEQFF.

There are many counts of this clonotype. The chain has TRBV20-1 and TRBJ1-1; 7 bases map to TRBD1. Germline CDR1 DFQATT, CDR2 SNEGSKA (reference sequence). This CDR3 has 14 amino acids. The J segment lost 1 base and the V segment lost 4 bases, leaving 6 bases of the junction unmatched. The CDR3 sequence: CSAIGRGRNTEAFF. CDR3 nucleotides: TGCAGTGCTATTGGTAGGGGGCGGAACACTGAAGCTTTCTTT.

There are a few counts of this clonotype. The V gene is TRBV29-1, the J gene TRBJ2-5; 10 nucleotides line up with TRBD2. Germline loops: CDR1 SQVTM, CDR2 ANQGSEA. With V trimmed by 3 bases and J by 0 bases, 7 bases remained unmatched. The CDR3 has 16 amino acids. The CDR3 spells CSVEGGSGGHQETQYF. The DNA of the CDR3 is TGCAGCGTTGAGGGGGGTAGCGGGGGGCACCAAGAGACCCAGTACTTC.

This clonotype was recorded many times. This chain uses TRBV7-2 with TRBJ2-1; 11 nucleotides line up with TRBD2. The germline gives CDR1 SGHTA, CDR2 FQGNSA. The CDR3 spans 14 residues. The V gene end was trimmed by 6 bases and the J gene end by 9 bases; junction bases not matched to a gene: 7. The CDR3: CASRFIAGGFEQFF. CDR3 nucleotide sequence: TGTGCCAGCAGATTTATAGCGGGGGGGTTTGAGCAGTTCTTC.

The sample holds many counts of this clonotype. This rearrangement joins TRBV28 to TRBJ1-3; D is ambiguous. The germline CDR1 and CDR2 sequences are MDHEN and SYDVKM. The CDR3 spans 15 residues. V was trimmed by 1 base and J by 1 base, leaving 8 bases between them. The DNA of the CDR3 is TGTGCCAGCAGTTTATCGCGCAGGTCTGGAAACACCATATATTTT. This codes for CASSLSRRSGNTIYF. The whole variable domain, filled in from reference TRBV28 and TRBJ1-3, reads DVKVTQSSRYLVKRTGEKVFLECVQDMDHENMFWYRQDPGLGLRLIYFSYDVKMKEKGDIPEGYSVSREKKERFSLILESASTNQTSMYLCASSLSRRSGNTIYFGEGSWLTVV.

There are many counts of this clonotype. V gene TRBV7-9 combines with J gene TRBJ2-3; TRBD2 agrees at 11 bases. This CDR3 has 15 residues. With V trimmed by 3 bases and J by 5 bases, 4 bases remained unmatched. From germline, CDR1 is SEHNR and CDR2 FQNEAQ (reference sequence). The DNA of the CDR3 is TGTGCCAGCAGCTTGGGACTAGCGGAGGTAGATACGCAGTATTTT. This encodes CASSLGLAEVDTQYF.

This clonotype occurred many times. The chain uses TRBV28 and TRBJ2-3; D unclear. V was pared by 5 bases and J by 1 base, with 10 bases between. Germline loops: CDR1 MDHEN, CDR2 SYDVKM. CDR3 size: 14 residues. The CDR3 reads CASSDLGGTDTQYF. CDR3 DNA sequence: TGTGCCAGCAGTGACCTGGGCGGCACAGATACGCAGTATTTT.

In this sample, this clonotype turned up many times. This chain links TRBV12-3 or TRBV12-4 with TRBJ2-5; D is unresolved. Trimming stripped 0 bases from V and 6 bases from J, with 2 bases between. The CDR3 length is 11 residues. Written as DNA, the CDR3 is TGTGCCAGCAGTTTAGCGAAGACCCAGTACTTC. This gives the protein CASSLAKTQYF.

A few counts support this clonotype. CDR3 in amino acids: CASRLNHKPGTAYGYTF. The CDR3, as DNA: TGTGCAAGTCGCTTGAATCACAAACCCGGGACGGCTTATGGCTACACCTTC. The gene calls are TRBV12-2 and TRBJ1-2; the table assigns TRBD1, which was not confirmed against the DNA. TRBV12-2 is marked as a pseudogene. The length of the CDR3 is 17 residues.

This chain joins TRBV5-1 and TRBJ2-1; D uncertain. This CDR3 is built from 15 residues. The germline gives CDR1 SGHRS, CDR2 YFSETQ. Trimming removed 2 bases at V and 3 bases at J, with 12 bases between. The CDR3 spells CASSLGRTDYNEQFF. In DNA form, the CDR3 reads TGCGCCAGCAGCTTAGGCAGGACCGACTACAATGAGCAGTTCTTC.

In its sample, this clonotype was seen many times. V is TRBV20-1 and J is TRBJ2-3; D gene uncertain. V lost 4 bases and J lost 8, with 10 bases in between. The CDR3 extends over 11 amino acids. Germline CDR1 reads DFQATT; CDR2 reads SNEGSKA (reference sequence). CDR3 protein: CSAIWSGTQYF. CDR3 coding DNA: TGCAGTGCTATTTGGTCTGGTACGCAGTATTTT.